These 16 T cell receptor beta chains were sequenced from one sample in a study of cytomegalovirus exposure and HLA in healthy donors. In the PCR, 60 Vbeta and 13 Jbeta primers were used. Profiling relied on immunoSEQ multiplex PCR, and the TCRdb table lists in-frame clones only, not all of them. The sample holds 70,000 to 95,000 clones, around 81% seen once. Specimen: PBMCs. The receptors shown here come from a male donor in good health and CMV-seronegative.

V usage is TRBV20-1 and J usage is TRBJ2-3; weak D call: TRBD2 (5 bases). The germline V gene encodes CDR1 DFQATT and CDR2 SNEGSKA (reference sequence). The V end lost 3 bases, the J end lost 5 bases, and 6 bases lay between the germline ends. This CDR3 has 11 amino acids. The CDR3 spells CSASTRDTQYF. The CDR3 DNA is TGCAGTGCTAGTACTAGAGATACGCAGTATTTT.

The V gene is TRBV10-3, the J gene TRBJ1-6; D gene ambiguous. The V gene's germline CDR1 is ENHRY and CDR2 SYGVKD. The CDR3 sequence is 14 residues long. V gave up 2 bases and J gave up 10 bases, with 12 bases separating them. CDR3 DNA sequence: TGTGCCATCAGTGAGGATCGAGGGTCCTCACCCCTCCACTTT. It codes for CAISEDRGSSPLHF.

This clone appeared once. The V call is TRBV27, the J call TRBJ2-1, with unresolved D. Trimming removed 2 bases at V and 5 bases at J, with 13 bases between. The CDR3 contains 15 residues. Germline CDR1 is MNHEY and CDR2 is SMNVEV (reference sequence). The CDR3 spells CASSLENPHHNEQFF. Written as DNA, the CDR3 is TGTGCCAGCAGTTTAGAGAACCCGCACCACAATGAGCAGTTCTTC.

A few counts support this clone. V usage is TRBV30 and J usage is TRBJ2-5; a possible D gene is TRBD1 (5 bases). CDR1 is GTSNPN and CDR2 is SVGIG in the germline V gene (reference sequence). The V and J ends lost 0 bases and 1 base respectively, with 9 bases between them. The CDR3 is 14 amino acids. CDR3: CAWSVTGFQETQYF. CDR3 DNA sequence: TGTGCCTGGAGTGTAACAGGATTCCAAGAGACCCAGTACTTC.

The rearrangement joins TRBV6-5 to TRBJ1-2; TRBD1 agrees at 10 bases. After removal of 4 bases from V and 5 bases from J, the junction contained 7 bases not matched to a gene. Germline V gives CDR1 MNHEY, CDR2 SVGAGI. The CDR3 loop spans 15 amino acids. CDR3 protein: CASSSAGTGVYGYTF. The CDR3 DNA reads as TGTGCCAGCAGTTCCGCCGGGACAGGGGTATATGGCTACACCTTC.

This clone was detected once. V usage is TRBV5-4 and J usage is TRBJ2-5; no clear D gene. The V and J ends lost 1 base and 2 bases respectively, with 9 bases between them. The CDR3 length is 14 residues. The V gene's germline CDR1 is SGHNT and CDR2 YYREEE (reference sequence). CDR3 bases: TGTGCCAGCAGCTTGCTACGGTCACAAGAGACCCAGTACTTC. Translation gives CASSLLRSQETQYF. The full variable domain, in which reference TRBV5-4 and TRBJ2-5 provide the parts outside the CDR3, is ETGVTQSPTHLIKTRGQQVTLRCSSQSGHNTVSWYQQALGQGPQFIFQYYREEENGRGNFPPRFSGLQFPNYSSELNVNALELDDSALYLCASSLLRSQETQYFGPGTRLLVL.

The V and J genes are TRBV5-1 and TRBJ2-7, with TRBD1 as a possible D gene (5 bases). CDR3 length: 16 amino acids. The V gene lost 0 bases and the J gene lost 2 bases, with 15 bases spanning the gap. Germline loops: CDR1 SGHRS, CDR2 YFSETQ. The CDR3 sequence: CASSLGQGLNTYEQYF. In DNA form, the CDR3 reads TGCGCCAGCAGCTTGGGTCAGGGCCTGAACACCTACGAGCAGTACTTC.

This clone was recorded a few times. The chain has TRBV5-1 and TRBJ2-2, with D maybe TRBD1 (6 bases). The CDR3 is 13 amino acids. Looked up from germline, CDR1 is SGHRS and CDR2 is YFSETQ. Trimming removed 4 bases at V and 4 bases at J, with 8 bases between. In DNA form, the CDR3 reads TGCGCCAGCAGCCAACAGGGCACCGGGGAGCTGTTTTTT. It translates to CASSQQGTGELFF.

The rearrangement uses TRBV19 and TRBJ1-5, with 7 bases that match TRBD1. V shed 3 bases and J 0 bases; nucleotides not matched to a gene: 11. This CDR3 comprises 18 residues. The germline gives CDR1 LNHDA, CDR2 SQIVND (reference sequence). The chain's CDR3 is CASSILTGNLISNQPQHF. CDR3 DNA: TGTGCCAGTAGTATTTTGACAGGGAATCTAATTAGCAATCAGCCCCAGCATTTT.

The V and J genes are TRBV7-2 and TRBJ1-4; the D gene is possibly TRBD1 (5 bases). In germline, CDR1 is SGHTA, CDR2 FQGNSA. CDR3 length: 14 residues. The V end was cut by 3 bases, the J end by 13 bases, with 18 bases between. The CDR3, as DNA: TGTGCCAGCAGCTTTGGGGGAGCTGGCGGGGGACTGTTTTTT. As protein: CASSFGGAGGGLFF.

The chain uses TRBV9 and TRBJ2-3, with 13 nucleotides matching TRBD2. The V gene's germline CDR1 is SGDLS and CDR2 YYNGEE. V was clipped by 4 bases and J by 1 base; unmatched bases: 18. This CDR3 is 21 amino acids long. The CDR3 is CASSHSPIPGTSGTRTDTQYF. CDR3 DNA: TGTGCCAGCAGCCATTCTCCGATTCCCGGGACTAGCGGGACTCGCACAGATACGCAGTATTTT.

The chain couples TRBV7-2 to TRBJ1-6, with a tentative D call TRBD1 (6 bases). The CDR3 length is 13 residues. The V and J ends lost 7 bases and 10 bases respectively, with 14 bases between them. Germline V gene data show CDR1 as SGHTA and CDR2 as FQGNSA. This CDR3 is CASTATGPSPLHF. CDR3 DNA sequence: TGTGCCAGCACTGCAACAGGGCCCTCACCCCTCCACTTT.

V is TRBV6-5 and J is TRBJ1-2; 10 nucleotides agree with TRBD1. The CDR3 contains 15 residues. Losses at the gene ends were 4 bases for V and 4 bases for J; bases not matched to a gene: 6. The V gene's germline CDR1 is MNHEY and CDR2 SVGAGI. The CDR3 region is CASSLDRGLGYGYTF. Here the CDR3 DNA reads TGTGCCAGCAGTTTAGACAGGGGGCTGGGCTATGGCTACACCTTC.

This chain links TRBV5-4 with TRBJ2-7; 8 bases agree with TRBD1. This CDR3 is 14 amino acids long. Germline lookup yields CDR1 SGHNT and CDR2 YYREEE (reference sequence). V gave up 0 bases and J gave up 4 bases; unmatched junction bases: 3. The CDR3, as DNA: TGTGCCAGCAGCTTGGGGCAGGGGGCTTACGAGCAGTACTTC. Protein product: CASSLGQGAYEQYF. Complete variable domain (other parts from reference TRBV5-4 and TRBJ2-7): ETGVTQSPTHLIKTRGQQVTLRCSSQSGHNTVSWYQQALGQGPQFIFQYYREEENGRGNFPPRFSGLQFPNYSSELNVNALELDDSALYLCASSLGQGAYEQYFGPGTRLTVT.

This clone was observed a few times. Other nucleotide sequences from this sample produce the same CDR3. The chain uses TRBV2 and TRBJ1-1; the D gene is possibly TRBD1 (5 bases). The germline CDR1 and CDR2 sequences are SNHLY and FYNNEI. CDR3 size: 15 residues. The V gene lost 6 bases and the J gene lost 4 bases, with 18 bases spanning the gap. The CDR3 DNA follows: TGTGCCAGCAGCGTCGGCAGGGCGCCTCCCACTGAAGCTTTCTTT. This gives the protein CASSVGRAPPTEAFF.

This clone has only one observation. This chain links TRBV4-2 with TRBJ1-2, with 10 bases matching TRBD1. The V gene's germline CDR1 is LGHNA and CDR2 YNFKEQ. This CDR3 region has 18 residues. The V segment lost 3 bases and the J segment 4 bases; nucleotides outside the gene matches: 14. As DNA, the CDR3 is TGTGCCAGCAGCCAGGAAATCCTAGGGACAGGGGTGGGCTATGGCTACACCTTC. This codes for CASSQEILGTGVGYGYTF.